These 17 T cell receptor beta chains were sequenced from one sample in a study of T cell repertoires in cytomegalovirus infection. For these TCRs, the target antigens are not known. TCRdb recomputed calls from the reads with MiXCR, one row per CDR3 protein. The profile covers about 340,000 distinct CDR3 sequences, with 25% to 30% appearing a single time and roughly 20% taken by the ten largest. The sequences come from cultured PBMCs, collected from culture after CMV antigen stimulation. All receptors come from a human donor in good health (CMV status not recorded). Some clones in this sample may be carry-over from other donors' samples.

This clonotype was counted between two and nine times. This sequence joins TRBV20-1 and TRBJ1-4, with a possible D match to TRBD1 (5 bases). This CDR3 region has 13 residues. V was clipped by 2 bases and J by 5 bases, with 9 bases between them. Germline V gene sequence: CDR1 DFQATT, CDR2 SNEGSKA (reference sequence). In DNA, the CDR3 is TGCAGTGCTAGACAGGGCTTAAATGAAAAACTGTTTTTT. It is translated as CSARQGLNEKLFF.

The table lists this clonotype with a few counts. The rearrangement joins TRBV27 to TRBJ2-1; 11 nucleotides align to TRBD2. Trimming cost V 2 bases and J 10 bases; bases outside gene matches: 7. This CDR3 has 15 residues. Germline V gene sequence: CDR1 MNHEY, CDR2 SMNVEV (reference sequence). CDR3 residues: CASSLALAGVSEQFF. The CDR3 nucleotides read TGTGCCAGCAGTTTAGCACTAGCGGGAGTTAGCGAGCAGTTCTTC.

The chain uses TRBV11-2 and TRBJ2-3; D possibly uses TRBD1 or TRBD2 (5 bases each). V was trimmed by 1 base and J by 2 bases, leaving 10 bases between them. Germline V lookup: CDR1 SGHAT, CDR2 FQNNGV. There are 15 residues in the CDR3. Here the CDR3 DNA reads TGTGCCAGCAGCTTAGCCGGGACGTACACAGATACGCAGTATTTT. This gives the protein CASSLAGTYTDTQYF.

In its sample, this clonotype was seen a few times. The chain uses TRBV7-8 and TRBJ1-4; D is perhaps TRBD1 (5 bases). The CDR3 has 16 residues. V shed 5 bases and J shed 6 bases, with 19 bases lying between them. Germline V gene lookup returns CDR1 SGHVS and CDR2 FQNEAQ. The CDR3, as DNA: TGTGCCAGCAGCGGACGCAGGGAATTACGGGATGAAAAACTGTTTTTT. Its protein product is CASSGRRELRDEKLFF.

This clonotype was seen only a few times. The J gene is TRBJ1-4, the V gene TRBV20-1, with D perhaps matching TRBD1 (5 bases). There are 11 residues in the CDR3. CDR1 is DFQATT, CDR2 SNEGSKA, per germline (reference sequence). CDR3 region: CRTGTPEKLFF. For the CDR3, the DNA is TGCAGGACCGGGACTCCGGAAAAACTGTTTTTT.

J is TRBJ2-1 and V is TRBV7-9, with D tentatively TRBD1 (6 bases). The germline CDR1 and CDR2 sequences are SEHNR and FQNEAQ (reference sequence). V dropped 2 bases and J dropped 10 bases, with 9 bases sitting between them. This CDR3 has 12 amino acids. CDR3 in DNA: TGTGCCAGCAGCTTACTAGGGGGAGAGCAGTTCTTC. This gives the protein CASSLLGGEQFF.

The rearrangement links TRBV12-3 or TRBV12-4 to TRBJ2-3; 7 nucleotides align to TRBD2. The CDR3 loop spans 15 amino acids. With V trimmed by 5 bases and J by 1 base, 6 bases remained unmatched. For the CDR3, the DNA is TGTGCCAGCAGTCCCGAGCGGGGCGGCACAGATACGCAGTATTTT. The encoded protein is CASSPERGGTDTQYF.

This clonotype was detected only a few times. The CDR3 sequence is CASSHEGQPQHF. The DNA of the CDR3 is TGTGCCAGCAGCCACGAGGGACAGCCCCAGCATTTT. The J gene is TRBJ1-5, the V gene TRBV7-3; no definite D call. Germline V lookup: CDR1 SGHTA, CDR2 FQGTGA. The CDR3 is made up of 12 amino acids. V lost 5 bases to trimming and J lost 7 bases, with 9 bases between them.

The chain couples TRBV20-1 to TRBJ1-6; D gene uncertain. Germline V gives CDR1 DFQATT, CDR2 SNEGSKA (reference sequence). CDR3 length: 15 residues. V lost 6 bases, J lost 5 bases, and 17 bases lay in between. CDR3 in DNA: TGCAGTGCCACATCCCGAGGGCAGGATAATTCACCCCTCCACTTT. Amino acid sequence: CSATSRGQDNSPLHF.

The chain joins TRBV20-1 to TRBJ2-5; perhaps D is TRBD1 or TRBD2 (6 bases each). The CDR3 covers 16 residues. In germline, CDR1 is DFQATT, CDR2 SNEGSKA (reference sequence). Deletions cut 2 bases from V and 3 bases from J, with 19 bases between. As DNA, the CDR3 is TGCAGTGCTAGACACAGCAGGGGAACGGGAGAAGAGACCCAGTACTTC. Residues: CSARHSRGTGEETQYF.

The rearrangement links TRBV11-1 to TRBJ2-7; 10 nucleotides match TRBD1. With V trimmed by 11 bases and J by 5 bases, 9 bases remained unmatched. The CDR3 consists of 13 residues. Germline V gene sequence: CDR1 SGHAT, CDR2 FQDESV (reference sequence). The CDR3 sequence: CAAGRDRGHEQYF. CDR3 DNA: TGTGCCGCCGGCCGGGACAGGGGCCACGAGCAGTACTTC.

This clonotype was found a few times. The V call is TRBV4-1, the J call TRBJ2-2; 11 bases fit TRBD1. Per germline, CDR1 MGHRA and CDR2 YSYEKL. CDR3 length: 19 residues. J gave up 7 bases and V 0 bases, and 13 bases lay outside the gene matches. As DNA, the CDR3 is TGCGCCAGCAGCCAAGATATCGATGGGACAGGGGGGAATGGCGGGGAGCTGTTTTTT. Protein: CASSQDIDGTGGNGGELFF.

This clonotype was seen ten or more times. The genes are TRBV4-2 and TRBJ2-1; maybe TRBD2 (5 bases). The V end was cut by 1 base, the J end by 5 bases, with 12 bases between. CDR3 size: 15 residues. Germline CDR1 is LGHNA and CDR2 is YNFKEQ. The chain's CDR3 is CASSQGWRLDNEQFF. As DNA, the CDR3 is TGTGCCAGCAGCCAAGGTTGGAGGTTGGACAATGAGCAGTTCTTC.

CDR3 in DNA: TGTGCCAGCAGTGAAGACACGGCTCGAGAGACCCAGTACTTC. Translated: CASSEDTARETQYF. The chain combines TRBV6-1 with TRBJ2-5; D gene uncertain. Trimming removed 1 base from V and 4 bases from J, with 10 bases in between. CDR3 size: 14 residues. CDR1 and CDR2 from the germline V gene are MNHNS and SASEGT.

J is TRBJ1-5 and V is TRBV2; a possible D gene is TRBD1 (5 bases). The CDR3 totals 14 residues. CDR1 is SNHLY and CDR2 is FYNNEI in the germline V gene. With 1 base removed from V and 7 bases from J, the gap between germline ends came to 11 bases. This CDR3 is CASSEGQGIQPQHF. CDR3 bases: TGTGCCAGCAGTGAAGGCCAGGGAATACAGCCCCAGCATTTT.

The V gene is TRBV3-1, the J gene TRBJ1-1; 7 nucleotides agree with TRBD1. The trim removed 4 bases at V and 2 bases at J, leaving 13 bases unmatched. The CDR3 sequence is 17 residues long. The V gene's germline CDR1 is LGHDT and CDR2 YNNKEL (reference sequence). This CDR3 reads CASSPLTGLSGNTEAFF. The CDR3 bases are TGTGCCAGCAGCCCATTGACAGGGCTTTCGGGTAACACTGAAGCTTTCTTT.

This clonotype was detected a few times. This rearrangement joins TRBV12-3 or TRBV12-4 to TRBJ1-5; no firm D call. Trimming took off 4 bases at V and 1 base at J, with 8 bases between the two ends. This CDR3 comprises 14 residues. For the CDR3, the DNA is TGTGCCAGCAGTTACGGACGGAGCAATCAGCCCCAGCATTTT. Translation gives CASSYGRSNQPQHF.